Sequencing of this T cell receptor (beta chain) was carried out in a study of blood T cells in healthy people across ages. Study outcomes and limitations: With age, beta diversity per million T cells declined roughly linearly, significantly by 35 to 40. A greater number of naive CD4+ cells and higher diversity distinguished long-lived donors from aged donors.

Ranging in age from about 6 to 100, the donors were healthy Caucasian individuals from Russia. Comment on this clonotype: What it binds is unknown.

Using a J-beta primer mix together with a sample-barcoded 5' primer, a second PCR was run for 7 to 11 cycles. All cDNA molecules were each tagged by a template-switch adaptor with 12 random nucleotides. TCRdb reanalysed the 5' RACE reads using MiXCR and keeps one entry per CDR3 protein. The repertoire has roughly 700,000 distinct CDR3 sequences, around 48% of them found once; the top ten carry 30% to 35%. This clonotype originated in a woman aged 55 to 70 in good health. Specimen: blood.

The CDR3 DNA reads as TGCAGTGCTAGAGCCGGGGGGGCTACAGATACGCAGTATTTT. Protein sequence: CSARAGGATDTQYF. The chain carries TRBV20-1 and TRBJ2-3; 8 bases are shared with TRBD2. Germline assignment: CDR1 DFQATT and CDR2 SNEGSKA (reference sequence). This CDR3 has 14 amino acids. The V and J ends lost 1 base and 3 bases, in that order; junction bases with no gene match: 3.